These 22 T cell receptor beta chains originate from one sample sequenced in a study of CD8+CD57+ T cells in acquired aplastic anemia. The template for TCR beta VDJ and CDR3 sequence profiling was genomic DNA. One entry per CDR3 protein results from TCRdb running MiXCR on the reads. The table includes about 470,000 distinct CDR3 sequences, about a third detected once. Patients picked for sequencing had shown CD8+CD57+ cell expansion detected by flow cytometry. Sequencing was done on a sample of sorted CD4+, CD8+, or CD8+CD57+ T cells (not recorded which) from PBMCs. These receptors all come from a human donor with aplastic anemia.

This clonotype has at least ten counts. This chain joins TRBV10-3 and TRBJ2-1; possible D gene TRBD1, 6 bases. V lost 3 bases, J lost 6 bases, and 12 bases lay in between. There are 14 residues in the CDR3. Germline lookup yields CDR1 ENHRY and CDR2 SYGVKD. The CDR3: CAISEEVGANEQFF. Written as DNA, the CDR3 is TGTGCCATCAGTGAAGAGGTGGGGGCCAATGAGCAGTTCTTC.

Only a few counts were recorded for this clonotype. The V call is TRBV27, the J call TRBJ1-2; D uncertain. The germline CDR1 and CDR2 sequences are MNHEY and SMNVEV (reference sequence). Trimming stripped 6 bases from V and 4 bases from J, with 18 bases between. The CDR3 is 15 amino acids. This CDR3 is CASSPEADSTYGYTF. The CDR3 DNA is TGTGCCAGCAGCCCTGAGGCAGATTCTACCTATGGCTACACCTTC.

This clonotype was observed a few times. The CDR3: CSARDNRLAGGPAEGETQYF. The CDR3 DNA is TGCAGTGCTAGAGACAACAGACTAGCGGGAGGGCCTGCTGAGGGAGAGACCCAGTACTTC. V usage is TRBV20-1 and J usage is TRBJ2-5; 14 bases line up with TRBD2. The CDR3 has 20 amino acids. J was trimmed by 4 bases and V by 0 bases; bases with no gene match: 16. Germline V gene sequence: CDR1 DFQATT, CDR2 SNEGSKA (reference sequence).

This rearrangement joins TRBV19 to TRBJ1-5, with D perhaps matching TRBD1 (6 bases). CDR1 and CDR2 from the germline V gene are LNHDA and SQIVND (reference sequence). The CDR3 loop spans 19 amino acids. Trimming pared 5 bases from V and 5 bases from J, leaving 28 bases between. The CDR3 loop reads CASSPLRGGDIQYYQPQHF. The CDR3 DNA sequence: TGTGCCAGTAGTCCCCTTCGGGGGGGGGACATTCAGTACTATCAGCCCCAGCATTTT.

J is TRBJ2-1 and V is TRBV20-1; D gene unclear. Germline V CDR1 and CDR2: DFQATT, SNEGSKA (reference sequence). The V and J ends lost 1 base and 7 bases respectively, with 11 bases between them. The CDR3 spans 13 residues. The CDR3 sequence is CSARVVSSNEQFF. For the CDR3, the DNA is TGCAGTGCTAGAGTTGTTTCAAGTAATGAGCAGTTCTTC.

This rearrangement joins TRBV2 to TRBJ1-2; D perhaps matches TRBD1 (6 bases). In germline, CDR1 is SNHLY, CDR2 FYNNEI. CDR3 size: 13 residues. Trimming stripped 4 bases from V and 3 bases from J, with 9 bases between. The CDR3 DNA follows: TGTGCCAGCAGTGGGGCAGGGGACTATGGCTACACCTTC. Protein: CASSGAGDYGYTF.

This clonotype was recorded once. A much larger clone sits a single nucleotide away, making a read error possible. This is likely a read error, given that the CDR3 carries no conserved phenylalanine or tryptophan at its end. The chain combines TRBV7-2 with TRBJ1-2, with D tentatively TRBD1 (6 bases). The CDR3 is made up of 14 amino acids. Germline loops: CDR1 SGHTA, CDR2 FQGNSA. The ends were cut back, 5 bases at V and 2 bases at J, with 12 bases in the middle. The CDR3 nucleotides read TGTGCCAGCAGCGGGGGGGACACAAACTATGGCTACACCTCC. Its protein is CASSGGDTNYGYTS.

A few counts support this clonotype. The rearrangement links TRBV30 to TRBJ1-5; tentatively, D is TRBD1 (5 bases). CDR1 and CDR2 (germline): GTSNPN, SVGIG (reference sequence). The CDR3 covers 16 residues. Trimming removed 0 bases at V and 1 base at J, with 13 bases between. The CDR3 nucleotides are TGTGCCTGGAGTGTAGGCCCCCCAGGGAGCAATCAGCCCCAGCATTTT. Its translation is CAWSVGPPGSNQPQHF.

This clonotype was recorded a few times. The rearrangement joins TRBV14 to TRBJ1-1; possible D gene TRBD1, 5 bases. The CDR3 consists of 16 residues. Trimming shortened V by 4 bases and J by 1 base, and 16 bases separated the two germline ends. CDR1 and CDR2 (germline): SGHDN, FVKESK. The CDR3 DNA reads TGTGCCAGCAGCCTGATCGTTCCTAGGGGGAACACTGAAGCTTTCTTT. This codes for CASSLIVPRGNTEAFF.

The chain links TRBV13 to TRBJ2-1, with no clear D. The V gene's germline CDR1 is PRHDT and CDR2 FYEKMQ (reference sequence). V lost 0 bases and J lost 7, with 16 bases in between. The CDR3 totals 16 residues. Here the CDR3 reads CASSLGGSAAANEQFF. The CDR3 nucleotides are TGTGCCAGCAGCTTAGGTGGGTCGGCGGCTGCGAATGAGCAGTTCTTC.

The J gene is TRBJ2-3, the V gene TRBV9; the match to TRBD2 covers 9 bases. Germline V CDR1 and CDR2: SGDLS, YYNGEE. The length of the CDR3 is 16 residues. With V trimmed by 3 bases and J by 0 bases, 5 bases remained unmatched. CDR3 in DNA: TGTGCCAGCAGCGGCGGACTAGCGTTTAGCACAGATACGCAGTATTTT. This gives the protein CASSGGLAFSTDTQYF.

The chain combines TRBV4-1 with TRBJ2-5; no reliable D call. The germline V and J ends were trimmed by 3 bases and 5 bases, with 13 bases remaining between them. Germline CDR1 reads MGHRA; CDR2 reads YSYEKL. The CDR3 runs to 14 residues. The CDR3, as DNA: TGCGCCAGCAGCCAGGAAGACGTCTACGAGACCCAGTACTTC. It specifies CASSQEDVYETQYF.

V gene TRBV2 combines with J gene TRBJ2-7; the match to TRBD1 covers 7 bases. V trimming: 7 bases; J trimming: 6 bases; junction bases outside the gene matches: 9. Germline CDR1 is SNHLY and CDR2 is FYNNEI. CDR3 size: 13 residues. The CDR3 loop reads CASTTGVATEQYF. The CDR3 bases are TGTGCCAGCACCACAGGGGTGGCCACCGAGCAGTACTTC.

Many counts were recorded for this clonotype. This chain joins TRBV19 and TRBJ2-7, with D tentatively TRBD2 (6 bases). In germline, CDR1 is LNHDA, CDR2 SQIVND (reference sequence). Between the trimmed V and J ends, which lost 0 bases and 3 bases, there was a span of 12 bases. This CDR3 spans 15 amino acids. The CDR3 protein is CASSIDRAGIYEQYF. CDR3 nucleotide sequence: TGTGCCAGTAGTATAGATCGCGCGGGGATCTACGAGCAGTACTTC. Using reference TRBV19 and TRBJ2-7 for the parts outside the CDR3, the full variable domain is DGGITQSPKYLFRKEGQNVTLSCEQNLNHDAMYWYRQDPGQGLRLIYYSQIVNDFQKGDIAEGYSVSREKKESFPLTVTSAQKNPTAFYLCASSIDRAGIYEQYFGPGTRLTVT.

V is TRBV11-2 and J is TRBJ1-1, with 7 bases lining up with TRBD1. The CDR3 has 15 amino acids. Looked up from germline, CDR1 is SGHAT and CDR2 is FQNNGV. The V segment lost 6 bases and the J segment 7 bases; nucleotides outside the gene matches: 14. CDR3 sequence: CASSFYTGEYGEAFF. Here the CDR3 DNA reads TGTGCCAGCAGTTTTTATACAGGGGAATATGGTGAAGCTTTCTTT.

This clonotype was observed a handful of times. V is TRBV27 and J is TRBJ1-1; no definite D call. The V gene lost 6 bases and the J gene lost 5 bases, with 13 bases spanning the gap. CDR3 length: 13 amino acids. Per germline, CDR1 MNHEY and CDR2 SMNVEV (reference sequence). CDR3 DNA: TGTGCCAGCAGGCCGGGGATCGGAACTGAAGCTTTCTTT. It is translated as CASRPGIGTEAFF.

The genes are TRBV25-1 and TRBJ2-3, with D hard to call. The V gene lost 5 bases and the J gene lost 0 bases, with 9 bases spanning the gap. CDR3 length equals 14 residues. The germline V gene encodes CDR1 MGHDK and CDR2 SYGVNS. The CDR3 DNA reads TGTGCCAGCAGTCGGGCCACTAGCACAGATACGCAGTATTTT. It codes for CASSRATSTDTQYF.

This clonotype has at least ten counts. The gene calls are TRBV12-3 or TRBV12-4 and TRBJ1-2, with a weak D call TRBD1 (5 bases). Between the trimmed V and J ends, which lost 6 bases and 8 bases, there was a span of 13 bases. The CDR3 is 12 residues long. This CDR3 is CASRNGARGYTF. The DNA for the CDR3 is TGTGCCAGCAGAAACGGGGCTCGGGGCTACACCTTC.

CDR3 coding DNA: TGTGCCAGCACCTGGGGGCAGACTGAAGCTTTCTTT. It translates to CASTWGQTEAFF. V usage is TRBV24-1 and J usage is TRBJ1-1, with D maybe TRBD1 (6 bases). Germline CDR1 KGHDR, CDR2 SFDVKD. The CDR3 consists of 12 residues. Trimming took 11 bases from V and 5 from J, leaving 14 bases between them.

This sequence joins TRBV5-1 and TRBJ2-2, with 8 bases aligning to TRBD2. This CDR3 is built from 15 residues. Germline V CDR1 and CDR2: SGHRS, YFSETQ. The V and J ends lost 4 bases and 2 bases, in that order; junction bases with no gene match: 4. CDR3 sequence: CASSEGLVNTGELFF. DNA for the CDR3: TGCGCCAGCAGCGAGGGACTAGTAAACACCGGGGAGCTGTTTTTT. Looking up the rest from reference TRBV5-1 and TRBJ2-2 gives the full variable domain: KAGVTQTPRYLIKTRGQQVTLSCSPISGHRSVSWYQQTPGQGLQFLFEYFSETQRNKGNFPGRFSGRQFSNSRSEMNVSTLELGDSALYLCASSEGLVNTGELFFGEGSRLTVL.

This clonotype was counted a single time. This chain uses TRBV11-2 with TRBJ2-3; 10 bases are shared with TRBD2. V shed 5 bases and J 0 bases; nucleotides not matched to a gene: 8. Looked up from germline, CDR1 is SGHAT and CDR2 is FQNNGV. This CDR3 region has 17 residues. The CDR3 DNA reads as TGTGCCAGCAGCATCGAAATAGCGGGGGGTAGCACAGATACGCAGTATTTT. Its translation is CASSIEIAGGSTDTQYF.

This clonotype has ten or more counts. The chain is built from TRBV29-1 and TRBJ2-3; perhaps D is TRBD1 or TRBD2 (5 bases each). CDR1 and CDR2 from the germline V gene are SQVTM and ANQGSEA. The CDR3 runs to 13 residues. V lost 3 bases and J 15 bases, leaving 22 bases between the germline ends. CDR3 region: CSVEGQRSPRRYF. In nucleotides, the CDR3 is TGCAGCGTTGAGGGGCAGCGGTCCCCCCGTCGATATTTT.